Each of the 3 T cell receptor beta chains below was sequenced from the same sample in a study of blood T cell repertoires in COVID-19 (dated by TCRdb to about 2020). Receptor amplification or capture employed the immunoSEQ multiplex PCR assay. TCRdb took this table from immuneACCESS and kept in-frame rearrangements with V and J called. Such tables lack part of the clones; where checked against another copy, unresolved V genes explain under half of the gap, and the rest is unexplained. The sample contains roughly 97,000 clones, around three quarters of them found a single time. 7% of the sample is taken by the ten largest. The specimen was peripheral blood. The receptor set was obtained from a man aged 65 to 79 with acute or convalescent COVID-19.

This rearrangement joins TRBV7-6 to TRBJ2-2; D may be TRBD2 (7 bases). Trimming removed 7 bases at V and 4 bases at J, with 16 bases between. The germline gives CDR1 SGHVS, CDR2 FNYEAQ. This CDR3 region has 15 residues. In DNA form, the CDR3 reads TGTGCCAGCAACCCTTCGGGGGGCCCCACCGGGGAGCTGTTTTTT. Protein product: CASNPSGGPTGELFF.

The CDR3: CASSEGGHQSEQYV. DNA for the CDR3: TGTGCCAGCAGTGAAGGGGGACACCAATCGGAACAGTACGTC. This chain joins TRBV6-1 and TRBJ2-7, with TRBD1 as a possible D gene (6 bases). Germline assignment: CDR1 MNHNS and CDR2 SASEGT. V shed 1 base and J shed 10 bases, with 17 bases lying between them. The CDR3 runs to 14 residues.

The gene calls are TRBV2 and TRBJ1-2; 7 nucleotides agree with TRBD1. The germline V gene encodes CDR1 SNHLY and CDR2 FYNNEI. V was clipped by 8 bases and J by 8 bases; unmatched bases: 11. There are 13 residues in the CDR3. CDR3 loop: CASYDRAGYGYTF. The CDR3, as DNA: TGTGCCAGCTACGACAGGGCTGGGTACGGCTACACCTTC.